The 27 T cell receptor beta chains given below trace back to one sample, sequenced in a study of cytomegalovirus exposure and HLA in healthy donors. Data came from immunoSEQ multiplex PCR; TCRdb stores just in-frame clones and leaves some out. The sample carries tens of thousands of clones, around 90% recorded once. Input material: PBMCs. The receptors shown here come from a woman aged 18 to 35 in good health and CMV-seropositive.

The rearrangement links TRBV28 to TRBJ2-2; weak D call: TRBD2 (6 bases). This CDR3 has 14 amino acids. The germline V gene encodes CDR1 MDHEN and CDR2 SYDVKM. Trimming shortened V by 6 bases and J by 7 bases, and 15 bases separated the two germline ends. The DNA for the CDR3 is TGTGCCAGCAGACCGGGCGGGAACCGCGGGGAGCTGTTTTTT. Translated, it gives CASRPGGNRGELFF.

The rearrangement joins TRBV27 to TRBJ2-1; 7 bases are a match to TRBD1. J lost 4 bases, V lost 1 base, and 4 bases had no gene match. The CDR3 consists of 15 residues. Germline V gene data show CDR1 as MNHEY and CDR2 as SMNVEV (reference sequence). The CDR3 coding sequence is TGTGCCAGCAGTTTATTTAGGGGGCGGTACAATGAGCAGTTCTTC. As protein: CASSLFRGRYNEQFF.

This chain connects TRBV14 to TRBJ2-7; D is uncertain. Germline V gene sequence: CDR1 SGHDN, CDR2 FVKESK. V was clipped by 4 bases and J by 2 bases, with 12 bases between them. The CDR3 runs 14 residues. CDR3 loop: CASSLRREPYEQYF. The CDR3 DNA follows: TGTGCCAGCAGCCTACGTCGAGAACCCTACGAGCAGTACTTC.

This chain joins TRBV7-8 and TRBJ1-1; TRBD1 might be the D (5 bases). The V and J ends lost 2 bases and 4 bases respectively, with 14 bases between them. Looked up from germline, CDR1 is SGHVS and CDR2 is FQNEAQ. The CDR3 spans 15 residues. CDR3 sequence: CASSLLEGRGTEAFF. CDR3 in DNA: TGTGCCAGCAGCTTACTTGAGGGGAGGGGCACTGAAGCTTTCTTT.

The chain combines TRBV11-2 with TRBJ2-7; TRBD2 is a possible D gene (6 bases). The CDR3 has 13 amino acids. Trimming removed 5 bases at V and 2 bases at J, with 10 bases between. Germline lookup yields CDR1 SGHAT and CDR2 FQNNGV. The DNA for the CDR3 is TGTGCCAGCAGCACGGGACTTCCCTACGAGCAGTACTTC. Protein sequence: CASSTGLPYEQYF.

The chain couples TRBV7-2 to TRBJ1-6, with D perhaps matching TRBD1 (6 bases). Germline-derived CDR1 and CDR2 are SGHTA and FQGNSA. V gave up 3 bases and J gave up 9 bases, with 15 bases separating them. CDR3 length equals 15 residues. CDR3 in amino acids: CASSFLRTVGSPLHF. The CDR3, as DNA: TGTGCCAGCAGCTTTCTAAGGACAGTCGGTTCACCCCTCCACTTT.

The chain carries TRBV19 and TRBJ2-5; maybe TRBD2 (6 bases). The tail of the sequence fits TRBJ2-7 better, so the J call may be wrong. Looked up from germline, CDR1 is LNHDA and CDR2 is SQIVND (reference sequence). The CDR3 runs 13 residues. CDR3: CASSPGLEYEQYF. Here the CDR3 DNA reads TGTGCCAGTAGTCCGGGACTGGAGTACGAGCAGTACTTC.

The rearrangement links TRBV19 to TRBJ2-2; perhaps TRBD2 as D (5 bases). The CDR3 extends over 15 amino acids. V gave up 6 bases and J gave up 5 bases, with 16 bases separating them. The germline gives CDR1 LNHDA, CDR2 SQIVND (reference sequence). The CDR3: CASRNSGMTTGELFF. CDR3 nucleotides: TGTGCCAGTAGGAACAGCGGAATGACAACCGGGGAGCTGTTTTTT.

This clone has a handful of counts. J is TRBJ2-7 and V is TRBV4-2, with D possibly matching TRBD1 (6 bases). V was shortened by 3 bases and J by 5 bases, with 20 bases between the two germline ends. The CDR3 is 16 residues long. The germline V gene has CDR1 LGHNA and CDR2 YNFKEQ. This CDR3 reads CASSQNTGSGVDEQYF. In DNA, the CDR3 is TGTGCCAGCAGCCAGAACACAGGGTCGGGCGTGGACGAGCAGTACTTC.

This clone has only a few counts. The chain links TRBV7-2 to TRBJ1-5, with TRBD1 matching over 9 bases. The CDR3 runs to 14 residues. Germline CDR1 is SGHTA and CDR2 is FQGNSA. The V segment lost 5 bases and the J segment 5 bases; nucleotides outside the gene matches: 4. CDR3: CASSLDRGYQPQHF. DNA for the CDR3: TGTGCCAGCAGCCTAGACAGGGGGTATCAGCCCCAGCATTTT.

The chain uses TRBV13 and TRBJ2-2, with a weak D call TRBD1 (5 bases). V shed 4 bases and J shed 2 bases, with 14 bases lying between them. This CDR3 has 16 amino acids. Germline values: CDR1 PRHDT, CDR2 FYEKMQ (reference sequence). CDR3 in DNA: TGTGCCAGCAGCTACGGACAAACGAGAAACACCGGGGAGCTGTTTTTT. Translation: CASSYGQTRNTGELFF. The variable domain in full, completed from reference TRBV13 and TRBJ2-2, reads AAGVIQSPRHLIKEKRETATLKCYPIPRHDTVYWYQQGPGQDPQFLISFYEKMQSDKGSIPDRFSAQQFSDYHSELNMSSLELGDSALYFCASSYGQTRNTGELFFGEGSRLTVL.

The chain links TRBV6-1 to TRBJ1-1, with 7 nucleotides matching TRBD1. Germline values: CDR1 MNHNS, CDR2 SASEGT. V was clipped by 6 bases and J by 2 bases; unmatched bases: 6. The CDR3 covers 14 residues. The CDR3 sequence is CASRTQGTNTEAFF. In nucleotides, the CDR3 is TGTGCCAGCAGGACACAGGGGACCAACACTGAAGCTTTCTTT.

V usage is TRBV7-9 and J usage is TRBJ2-3, with unresolved D. With 1 base removed from V and 0 bases from J, the gap between germline ends came to 5 bases. This CDR3 is 14 amino acids long. CDR1 SEHNR and CDR2 FQNEAQ come from the germline V gene (reference sequence). The CDR3 DNA follows: TGTGCCAGCAGCTTAGACAGTAGCACAGATACGCAGTATTTT. Translated, it gives CASSLDSSTDTQYF.

J is TRBJ2-1 and V is TRBV12-5; 8 bases are a match to TRBD2. Trimming took 1 base from V and 4 from J; bases not matched to a gene: 3. From germline, CDR1 is LGHNT and CDR2 FRNRAP. This CDR3 is built from 15 residues. CDR3 coding DNA: TGTGCTAGTGGTTTGGGTAGCGGGGCTTACAATGAGCAGTTCTTC. It codes for CASGLGSGAYNEQFF.

The chain is built from TRBV2 and TRBJ2-7, with 7 bases matching TRBD2. The CDR3 extends over 15 amino acids. The junction had 14 bases not matched to a gene; V was cut back by 6 bases and J by 6 bases. Germline CDR1 and CDR2: SNHLY and FYNNEI. The CDR3 loop reads CASRPESGRGIEQYF. The CDR3, as DNA: TGTGCCAGCAGACCTGAAAGTGGGAGGGGAATCGAGCAGTACTTC. Complete variable domain (other parts from reference TRBV2 and TRBJ2-7): EPEVTQTPSHQVTQMGQEVILRCVPISNHLYFYWYRQILGQKVEFLVSFYNNEISEKSEIFDDQFSVERPDGSNFTLKIRSTKLEDSAMYFCASRPESGRGIEQYFGPGTRLTVT.

CDR3 residues: CASSRGTGSAYEQYF. The CDR3 region has the DNA TGTGCCAGCAGTCGAGGGACAGGGAGTGCCTACGAGCAGTACTTC. This sequence joins TRBV27 and TRBJ2-7, with 9 bases fitting TRBD1. Germline V gene sequence: CDR1 MNHEY, CDR2 SMNVEV (reference sequence). The CDR3 sequence is 15 residues long. The trim removed 5 bases at V and 2 bases at J, leaving 7 bases unmatched.

Notes on this clone: At one end, the junction sequence differs from germline, possibly due to a read error. V gene TRBV6-5 combines with J gene TRBJ2-1; 11 bases align to TRBD2. This CDR3 comprises 16 residues. Germline-derived CDR1 and CDR2 are MNHEY and SVGAGI. The CDR3 loop reads CASSNSLAGGSDEQFF. The CDR3 DNA is TGTGCCAGCAGTAACTCCCTAGCGGGAGGTTCCGATGAGCAGTTCTTC.

V usage is TRBV18 and J usage is TRBJ2-3; no clear D. The germline V and J ends were trimmed by 3 bases and 6 bases, with 7 bases remaining between them. The CDR3 sequence is 12 residues long. The germline gives CDR1 KGHSH, CDR2 LQKENI. CDR3 amino acids: CASSPLGDTQYF. CDR3 nucleotide sequence: TGTGCCAGCTCACCGCTGGGCGATACGCAGTATTTT.

The chain combines TRBV7-9 with TRBJ1-1; 7 bases map to TRBD1. The J segment lost 7 bases and the V segment lost 5 bases, leaving 7 bases of the junction unmatched. The CDR3 extends over 13 amino acids. Germline CDR1 SEHNR, CDR2 FQNEAQ (reference sequence). The CDR3 DNA reads as TGTGCCAGCAGCCCAGGGGGACAGATTGAAGCTTTCTTT. Translation gives CASSPGGQIEAFF.

The J gene is TRBJ2-7, the V gene TRBV6-6; maybe TRBD1 (5 bases). The germline CDR1 and CDR2 sequences are MNHNY and SVGAGI (reference sequence). There are 12 residues in the CDR3. V shed 5 bases and J shed 7 bases, with 12 bases lying between them. The CDR3 spells CASSGRVGEQYF. CDR3 sequence (DNA): TGTGCCAGCAGTGGCAGGGTCGGAGAGCAGTACTTC.

The chain carries TRBV28 and TRBJ2-7, with D unclear. The CDR3 runs 12 residues. Germline CDR1 and CDR2: MDHEN and SYDVKM. V was cut by 4 bases and J by 2 bases, with 6 bases left in between. The CDR3: CASSYLAYEQYF. The CDR3 region has the DNA TGTGCCAGCAGTTACTTAGCCTACGAGCAGTACTTC.

This clone came up many times. At the DNA level, this CDR3 is encoded by other sequences in the same sample as well. This chain links TRBV4-3 with TRBJ2-6, with D perhaps matching TRBD1 (6 bases). The V end was cut by 0 bases, the J end by 0 bases, with 6 bases between. Germline V gene sequence: CDR1 LGHNA, CDR2 YSLEER. This CDR3 contains 16 residues. DNA for the CDR3: TGCGCCAGCAGCCAAGAGACAGGCTCTGGGGCCAACGTCCTGACTTTC. Its translation: CASSQETGSGANVLTF.

The V and J genes are TRBV30 and TRBJ1-2; tentative D call: TRBD1 (6 bases). Germline CDR1 is GTSNPN and CDR2 is SVGIG (reference sequence). The V gene lost 2 bases and the J gene lost 2 bases, with 12 bases spanning the gap. The CDR3 spans 14 residues. CDR3 sequence reads: CAWSWKGGNYGYTF. DNA of the CDR3: TGTGCCTGGAGTTGGAAGGGGGGGAACTATGGCTACACCTTC.

This chain uses TRBV27 with TRBJ2-7; TRBD2 agrees at 10 bases. In germline, CDR1 is MNHEY, CDR2 SMNVEV (reference sequence). The CDR3 is 15 amino acids. V trimming: 2 bases; J trimming: 6 bases; junction bases outside the gene matches: 7. In DNA form, the CDR3 reads TGTGCCAGCAGTTTAAGTGTAGCGGGGGGCCTCGAGCAGTACTTC. This sequence encodes CASSLSVAGGLEQYF.

The rearrangement links TRBV11-3 to TRBJ1-1; the D is unclear. This CDR3 has 13 residues. Germline CDR1 reads SGHNT; CDR2 reads YENEEA. V was clipped by 5 bases and J by 2 bases, with 9 bases between them. The DNA of the CDR3 is TGTGCCAGCAGCCTAAAGAGCAACACTGAAGCTTTCTTT. Amino acids: CASSLKSNTEAFF.

This chain connects TRBV19 to TRBJ2-3; no clear D. V dropped 1 base and J dropped 4 bases, with 6 bases sitting between them. The CDR3 has 13 residues. Germline V gene sequence: CDR1 LNHDA, CDR2 SQIVND (reference sequence). The DNA of the CDR3 is TGTGCCAGTAGTATAGCCTCTCCAGATACGCAGTATTTT. This encodes CASSIASPDTQYF.

The chain combines TRBV5-6 with TRBJ2-3; D gene uncertain. CDR1 and CDR2 (germline): SGHDT, YYEEEE. The V end lost 1 base, the J end lost 4 bases, and 10 bases lay between the germline ends. The CDR3 is made up of 14 amino acids. In DNA, the CDR3 is TGTGCCAGCAGCTTGATGTCTCTCGCAGATACGCAGTATTTT. It yields the protein CASSLMSLADTQYF.